The text below deals with one T cell receptor (beta chain). This sample is drawn from a study of blood T cell repertoires in COVID-19. Study information: Specimens from acute and convalescent COVID-19 originated in the United States, Italy and Spain.

This CDR3 is built from 17 residues. The V end lost 3 bases, the J end lost 0 bases, and 17 bases lay between the germline ends. Germline CDR1 and CDR2: MNHNS and SASEGT. Profiled with immunoSEQ multiplex PCR; TCRdb holds only in-frame clones, not every one. The table records approximately 100,000 clones, 75% to 90% of them present only once. Input material: peripheral blood. The chain recombines TRBV6-1 with TRBJ1-1, with D possibly TRBD1 on 5 matching bases. The receptor comes from a woman in her 70s with active or convalescent COVID-19. The CDR3 protein is CASSDASGFILNTEAFF. The CDR3 DNA reads TGTGCCAGCAGTGATGCTTCAGGGTTTATTTTGAACACTGAAGCTTTCTTT.